Listed here are 9 T cell receptor beta chains from one sample, sequenced in a study of Ad26.COV2.S vaccination and SARS-CoV-2 variants. Sequenced by immunoSEQ multiplex PCR; TCRdb stores in-frame clones only, minus some. Here the sample spans over 450,000 clones, about 89% being singletons. Treatment: about 20 received Ad26.COV2.S at low or high dose, single or two shots; about 5 received placebo; per-sample allocation not given. The samples were gathered on day 63 after the first injection of vaccine or placebo. The material sequenced was peripheral blood, taken in a trial of Ad26.COV2.S vaccine versus placebo. The receptor set was obtained from a person between 18 and 59 years old who received the Ad26.COV2.S COVID-19 vaccine or a placebo.

V and J are TRBV7-8 and TRBJ2-7, with D perhaps TRBD2 (5 bases). Trimming pared 2 bases from V and 5 bases from J, leaving 25 bases between. Germline lookup yields CDR1 SGHVS and CDR2 FQNEAQ. The CDR3 has 18 residues. The CDR3 coding sequence is TGTGCCAGCAGCTTACCGGTTGGGTTGGGAGACAAGGTCGACGAGCAGTACTTC. Protein: CASSLPVGLGDKVDEQYF.

The V gene is TRBV6-5, the J gene TRBJ2-1, with TRBD1 matching over 7 bases. Germline lookup yields CDR1 MNHEY and CDR2 SVGAGI. The CDR3 has 13 residues. V lost 6 bases to trimming and J lost 4 bases; unmatched junction nucleotides: 3. CDR3 sequence: CASSPGQYNEQFF. CDR3 DNA sequence: TGTGCCAGCAGCCCGGGACAGTACAATGAGCAGTTCTTC.

The count of this clone is one. The chain joins TRBV7-9 to TRBJ2-7; D unclear. The CDR3 is 14 residues long. Germline values: CDR1 SEHNR, CDR2 FQNEAQ (reference sequence). V was clipped by 5 bases and J by 0 bases, with 11 bases between them. CDR3 protein: CASSGPGSSYEQYF. The CDR3 DNA sequence: TGTGCCAGCAGCGGCCCGGGCAGCTCCTACGAGCAGTACTTC.

This chain links TRBV10-3 with TRBJ2-1; 9 nucleotides match TRBD2. V lost 0 bases and J lost 9; bases outside the gene matches: 9. The CDR3 consists of 16 residues. The V gene's germline CDR1 is ENHRY and CDR2 SYGVKD. Here the CDR3 DNA reads TGTGCCATCAGTGAGTCGCCTAGCGGGAATTCGGTTGAGCAGTTCTTC. Protein: CAISESPSGNSVEQFF.

The V gene is TRBV7-8, the J gene TRBJ1-2, with no clear D. V gave up 3 bases and J gave up 0 bases, with 14 bases separating them. CDR1 and CDR2 from the germline V gene are SGHVS and FQNEAQ. The CDR3 contains 16 residues. CDR3 in amino acids: CASSLARAFTNYGYTF. DNA for the CDR3: TGTGCCAGCAGCTTGGCTCGGGCCTTCACTAACTATGGCTACACCTTC.

This chain connects TRBV28 to TRBJ1-6; a possible D gene is TRBD1 (5 bases). Looked up from germline, CDR1 is MDHEN and CDR2 is SYDVKM. The CDR3 sequence is 12 residues long. Trimming took 3 bases from V and 9 from J, leaving 6 bases between them. In nucleotides, the CDR3 is TGTGCCAGCAGTTTTAGGGGTTCACCCCTCCACTTT. Translation: CASSFRGSPLHF.

The gene calls are TRBV3-1 (or the pseudogene TRBV3-2) and TRBJ2-5; weak D call: TRBD2 (6 bases). The CDR3 length is 14 residues. Between the trimmed V and J ends, which lost 2 bases and 3 bases, there was a span of 10 bases. Germline V gene sequence: CDR1 LGHDT, CDR2 YNNKEL (reference sequence). The CDR3 spells CASSQMVAEETQYF. CDR3 DNA: TGTGCCAGCAGCCAAATGGTAGCGGAAGAGACCCAGTACTTC.

The CDR3 sequence is CASSPSQGIPGTQYF. CDR3 in DNA: TGTGCCAGCAGCCCATCCCAGGGGATCCCGGGGACCCAGTACTTC. The rearrangement links TRBV7-3 to TRBJ2-5; weak D call: TRBD1 (6 bases). Germline CDR1 reads SGHTA; CDR2 reads FQGTGA. The CDR3 consists of 15 residues. The germline V and J ends were trimmed by 5 bases and 7 bases, with 20 bases remaining between them. Drawing the rest from reference TRBV7-3 and TRBJ2-5, the complete variable domain is GAGVSQTPSNKVTEKGKYVELRCDPISGHTALYWYRQSLGQGPEFLIYFQGTGAADDSGLPNDRFFAVRPEGSVSTLKIQRTERGDSAVYLCASSPSQGIPGTQYFGPGTRLLVL.

Only a few counts were recorded for this clone. The rearrangement uses TRBV4-1 and TRBJ1-1, with a weak D call TRBD1 (5 bases). The germline V and J ends were trimmed by 3 bases and 2 bases, with 13 bases remaining between them. CDR3 length equals 15 residues. In germline, CDR1 is MGHRA, CDR2 YSYEKL. The CDR3 reads CASSQVRGSNTEAFF. CDR3 DNA sequence: TGCGCCAGCAGCCAGGTGCGGGGCAGTAACACTGAAGCTTTCTTT.